This T cell receptor beta chain is from a study of T cells in localized non-small cell lung cancer. Findings and caveats of the study: Patients showing higher blood T cell density tended to see longer overall survival. The appearance of a median approximately 57 of the top 100 tumor clones was seen in adjacent lung.

The table came from immunoSEQ multiplex PCR; TCRdb's copy has only in-frame clones and leaves some out. The data show around 70,000 clones, approximately 84% seen once. Unmatched junction bases numbered 10, after V lost 4 bases and J lost 4 bases. The CDR3 consists of 17 residues. Germline CDR1 and CDR2: SGHNT and YYREEE (reference sequence). About this clone itself: Its specificity is not known.

Sequencing used peripheral blood, obtained before any cancer treatment. This receptor was obtained from an older female donor with stage I lung adenocarcinoma. This chain connects TRBV5-4 to TRBJ2-7; TRBD2 matches 14 bases. The CDR3 DNA reads as TGTGCCAGCAGCGGGGGACTAGCGGGAGCCTACGGGTACGAGCAGTACTTC. This encodes CASSGGLAGAYGYEQYF.